This TCR beta chain emerged from a study of neoadjuvant anti-PD-1 for oral cavity cancer (dated by TCRdb to the early 2020s). About the full investigation: Three to four biweekly doses of nivolumab at 3 mg/kg were mostly administered to patients before curative-intent surgical resection. For patients who did not progress, a fourth nivolumab dose was given around day 43, followed by definitive surgical resection on days 50-56. Responders were defined as patients with complete response, partial response or stable disease by RECIST 1.1; non-responders were defined as patients with progression. The parent correlative cohort had about eleven patients and a response rate of about 35%.

Results the study describes overall, beyond this receptor: After neoadjuvant nivolumab, T cell clonality (Gini index) in PBMCs was significantly higher in non-responders than in responders. TCR analyses included only three patients per response group, and the authors called for larger cohorts for validation. A higher pretreatment blood Treg/Th17 ratio correlated with both higher pretreatment blood TCRbeta clonality and lower post-treatment tumor TCRbeta clonality.

Interpreted using the paper, the time point label stands for: before neoadjuvant nivolumab. Patients were newly diagnosed with stage II-IVA oral cavity squamous cell carcinoma and had received no prior systemic or radiation treatment. The cohort was made up of patients with locally advanced, HPV-negative oral cavity squamous cell carcinoma. Peripheral blood mononuclear cells were analyzed directly and were not maintained or expanded in culture. Samples were obtained from a longitudinal correlative study of a single-arm phase II trial of neoadjuvant nivolumab in oral cavity squamous cell carcinoma. Subject-matched pre- and post-treatment PBMCs and tumors from three responders and three non-responders were subjected to genomic DNA-based TCRbeta sequencing. Peripheral blood mononuclear cells were collected once before nivolumab treatment and again after treatment, at the time of surgery. The Maxwell RSC DNA from Cells kit was used to isolate genomic DNA from PBMCs.

In regard to this clone: Its antigen is still unknown. Per-base qualities were not stored, and no clone one base away is much larger.

PBMC libraries used mostly 450 to 500 ng of input genomic DNA for deep sequencing, with six replicates per sample. The immunoSEQ hsTCRbeta kit was used to prepare TCRbeta libraries, following the manufacturer's instructions. An Illumina NovaSeq 6000 S4 flow cell was used to sequence the final libraries, which had first been combined to 3 nM. As for the authors' bioinformatics: Raw data preprocessing and quality control were performed with the immunoSEQ Analyzer. The analysis was limited to productive rearrangements, and each clonotype was defined by a unique CDR3 amino acid sequence. Repertoire clonality was estimated as the Gini-Simpson index, computed with the R package tcR. Student's t test was used to compare Gini indices, and Pearson correlation was used to assess associations with tumor size change. This immuneACCESS table, as held by TCRdb, lists in-frame sequences with V and J called but not all clones. Of the missing ones, under half trace to an unresolved V gene in checked studies; the others have no known cause. For V, J and clone size, that table is used; D and trimming come from the DNA. The sample contains over 80,000 clones, 70% to 85% of them found a single time. Around 3.1% of the sample goes to the ten largest clones.

V is cut by 2 bases and J by 4 bases, and the space between the germline ends is 17 bases. Reading the germline V gene gives CDR1 MGHDK and CDR2 SYGVNS. Reading from cysteine to phenylalanine, the CDR3 counts 17 amino acids. The entry retains the CDR3 DNA only, 51 bases that are in frame from base 1. The chain is assembled from TRBV25-1 and TRBJ2-2, with a weak D call of TRBD1 (6 bases match). The source was PBMCs, collected before nivolumab (anti-PD-1) treatment. The source is a person between 35 and 79 years old with oral cavity squamous cell carcinoma. CDR3 region: CASSEPPPGDTTGELFF. At the DNA level, the sequence is TGTGCCAGCAGTGAACCGCCCCCAGGGGACACCACCGGGGAGCTGTTTTTT.